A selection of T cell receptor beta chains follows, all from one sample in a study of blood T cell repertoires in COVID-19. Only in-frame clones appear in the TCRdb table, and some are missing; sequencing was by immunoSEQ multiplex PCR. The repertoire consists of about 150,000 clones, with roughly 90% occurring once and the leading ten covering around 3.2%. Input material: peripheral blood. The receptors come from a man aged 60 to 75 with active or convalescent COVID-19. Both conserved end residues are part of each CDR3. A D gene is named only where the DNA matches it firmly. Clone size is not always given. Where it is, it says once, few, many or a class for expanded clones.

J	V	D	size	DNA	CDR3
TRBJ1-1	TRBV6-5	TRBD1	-	TGTGCCAGCAGTCCGAGAGGGACAGAGGACACTGAAGCTTTCTTT	CASSPRGTEDTEAFF
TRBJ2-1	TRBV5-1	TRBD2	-	TGCGCCAGCAGCTTGGGTCCGGGGGGGCCGGATGAGCAGTTCTTC	CASSLGPGGPDEQFF
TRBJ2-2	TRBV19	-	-	TGTGCCAGTAGTATAGCTCGCAGGGCCTCTCCGGGGGAGCTGTTTTTT	CASSIARRASPGELFF
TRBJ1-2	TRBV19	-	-	TGTGCCAGTAGTATTCAAACAGGGCCTCTCACCTTC	CASSIQTGPLTF
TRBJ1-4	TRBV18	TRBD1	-	TGTGCCAGCTCATCAGACAGGGTCCCTAATGAAAAACTGTTTTTT	CASSSDRVPNEKLFF
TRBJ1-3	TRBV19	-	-	TGTGCCAGTGACCAGGGCAGCTCTGGAAACACCATATATTTT	CASDQGSSGNTIYF
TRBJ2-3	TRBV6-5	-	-	TGTGCCAGCAGGGGAGGAGGGGGCGCAGATACGCAGTATTTT	CASRGGGGADTQYF
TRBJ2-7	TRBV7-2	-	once	TGTGCCAGCAGCTTAGGAGTGACTGGATACGAGCAGTACTTC	CASSLGVTGYEQYF
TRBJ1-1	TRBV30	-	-	TGTGCCTGGCGGGTTTGGAACACTGAAGCTTTCTTT	CAWRVWNTEAFF
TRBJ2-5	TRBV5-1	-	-	TGCGCCAGCAGCTTGGGCGGTACCACCTACCAAGAGACCCAGTACTTC	CASSLGGTTYQETQYF
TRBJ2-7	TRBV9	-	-	TGTGCCAGCAGCGTAGAGAGCATCGCCTACGAGCAGTACTTC	CASSVESIAYEQYF
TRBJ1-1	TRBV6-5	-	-	TGTGCCACCTTAGTAGCCGGCGCTGAAGCTTTCTTT	CATLVAGAEAFF
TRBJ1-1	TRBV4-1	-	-	TGCGCCAGCAGCCAAGAACCAGGCACTGAAGCTTTCTTT	CASSQEPGTEAFF
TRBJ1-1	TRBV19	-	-	TGTGCCAGTAGTATATGGGGCTTAGGCACCGTGAACACTGAAGCTTTCTTT	CASSIWGLGTVNTEAFF
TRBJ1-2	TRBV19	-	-	TGTGCCAGTCACCTATCGGGAGTTAACTATGGCTACACCTTC	CASHLSGVNYGYTF
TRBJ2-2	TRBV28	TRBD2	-	TGTGCCAGCAGCTCCTCGGGACTAGCGGGGGTCTCGAACACCGGGGAGCTGTTTTTT	CASSSSGLAGVSNTGELFF
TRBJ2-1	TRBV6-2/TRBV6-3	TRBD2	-	TGTGCCAGCAGTTACTCGACTAGCGGATCCCCCTACAATGAGCAGTTCTTC	CASSYSTSGSPYNEQFF
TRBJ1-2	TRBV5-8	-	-	TGTGCCAGCAGCAATGAACTTGAAACCGGGACAAGGCATGGCTACACCTTC	CASSNELETGTRHGYTF
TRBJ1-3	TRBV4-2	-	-	TGTGCCAGCAGCCAAGCGGGGGAGTACTCTGGAAACACCATATATTTT	CASSQAGEYSGNTIYF
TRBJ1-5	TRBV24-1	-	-	TGTGCCACCAGTGAATCCCCGACAGGTCAGCCCCAGCATTTT	CATSESPTGQPQHF
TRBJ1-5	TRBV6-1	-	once	TGTGCCAGCAGTTCGAACAGGGACCAGCCCCAGCATTTT	CASSSNRDQPQHF
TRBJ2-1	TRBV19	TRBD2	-	TGTGCCAGTAGTAGGACCGGGACTAGCGGCCAAAGCTCCTACAATGAGCAGTTCTTC	CASSRTGTSGQSSYNEQFF
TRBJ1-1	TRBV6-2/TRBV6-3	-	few	TGTGCCAGCAGTTCAGCGCAGGGCGGCACTGAAGCTTTCTTT	CASSSAQGGTEAFF
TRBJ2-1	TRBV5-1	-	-	TGCGCCAGCAGCTTCGGGGAAACGACCTACAATGAGCAGTTCTTC	CASSFGETTYNEQFF
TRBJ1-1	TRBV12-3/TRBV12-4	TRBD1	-	TGTGCCAGCAGTGGGACAGCCAACACTGAAGCTTTCTTT	CASSGTANTEAFF
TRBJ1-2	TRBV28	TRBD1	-	TGTGCCAGCAGTGTCCAGACAGGGGCTTTCGGGGGCTACACCTTC	CASSVQTGAFGGYTF
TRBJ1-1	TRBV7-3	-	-	TGTGCCAGCAGCTCCTTAGTGAACACTGAAGCTTTCTTT	CASSSLVNTEAFF
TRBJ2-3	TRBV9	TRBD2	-	TGTGCCAGCACCCGGACTAGCGGTAACACAGATACGCAGTATTTT	CASTRTSGNTDTQYF
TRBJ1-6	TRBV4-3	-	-	TGCGCCAGCAGCCAAGATTTAACAGGCGGATCGTTACCCCTCCACTTT	CASSQDLTGGSLPLHF
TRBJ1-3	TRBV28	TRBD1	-	TGTGCCACCACAGGGGGCGCGAACACCATATATTTT	CATTGGANTIYF
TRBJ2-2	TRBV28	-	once	TGTGCCAGCAGTTTATGGGGAGGCATGGACGGGGAGCTGTTTTTT	CASSLWGGMDGELFF
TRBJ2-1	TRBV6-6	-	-	TGTGCCAGCAGTGTTTCTTATGAGCAGTTCTTC	CASSVSYEQFF
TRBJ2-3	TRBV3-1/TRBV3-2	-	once	TGTGCCAGCAGCCCCACAGGGACCACAGATACGCAGTATTTT	CASSPTGTTDTQYF
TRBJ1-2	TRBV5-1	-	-	TGCGCCAGCAGCTTGGTAGGGGATGGCTACACCTTC	CASSLVGDGYTF
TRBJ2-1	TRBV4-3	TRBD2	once	TGCGCCAGCAGCCAATCGGGACTAGTACAGAACAATGAGCAGTTCTTC	CASSQSGLVQNNEQFF
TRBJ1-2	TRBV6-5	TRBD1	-	TGTGCCAGCAGTTACTCCTACAGGGGGCACTATGGCTACACCTTC	CASSYSYRGHYGYTF
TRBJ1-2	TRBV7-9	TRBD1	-	TGTGCCAGCAGCTTTACAGGGGGAGATGGCTACACCTTC	CASSFTGGDGYTF
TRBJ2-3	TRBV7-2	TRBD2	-	TGTGCCAGCAGCTTAGAAGGCGGGGGGTCCACAGATACGCAGTATTTT	CASSLEGGGSTDTQYF
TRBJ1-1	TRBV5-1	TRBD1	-	TGCGCCAGCAGCTCAGGACAGGGGGCCACTGAAGCTTTCTTT	CASSSGQGATEAFF
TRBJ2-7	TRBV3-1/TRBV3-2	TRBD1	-	TGTGCCAGCAGCCAAAAAGGGACAGGGGCCTACGAGCAGTACTTC	CASSQKGTGAYEQYF
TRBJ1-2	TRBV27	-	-	TGTGCCAGCAGTCCCCAGATTCGGACAGACTATGGCTACACCTTC	CASSPQIRTDYGYTF
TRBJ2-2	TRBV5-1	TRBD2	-	TGCGCCAGCAGCCAAACCGCCGGGACTACCCATGGGGGCGGGGAGCTGTTTTTT	CASSQTAGTTHGGGELFF